Listed below are T cell receptor beta chains from one sample, sequenced in a study of blood T cell repertoires in COVID-19. Profiling relied on immunoSEQ multiplex PCR, and the TCRdb table lists in-frame clones only, not all of them. The sample shows over 130,000 clones, 75% to 90% of them seen only once. The source material was PBMCs or T cells enriched from blood (not recorded which). The receptors shown here come from a man over 45 in a cohort exposed to, infected with or recovered from COVID-19 (not recorded which). Both conserved end residues are part of each CDR3. D genes are given only for firm matches. Clone sizes are given selectively: once, few, many, or a class where the clone is expanded.

clone_size: NA; j_call: TRBJ1-1; d_call: NA; v_call: TRBV25-1; cdr3_aa: CASSDPGKNTEAFF; cdr3_nt: TGTGCCAGCAGTGACCCCGGGAAGAACACTGAAGCTTTCTTT
clone_size: NA; j_call: TRBJ2-3; d_call: NA; v_call: TRBV9; cdr3_aa: CASSLQATDTQYF; cdr3_nt: TGTGCCAGCAGCTTACAGGCCACAGATACGCAGTATTTT
clone_size: NA; j_call: TRBJ1-1; d_call: NA; v_call: TRBV6-5; cdr3_aa: CASSLIQGNTEAFF; cdr3_nt: TGTGCCAGCAGTCTTATACAGGGAAACACTGAAGCTTTCTTT
clone_size: NA; j_call: TRBJ2-1; d_call: TRBD2; v_call: TRBV19; cdr3_aa: CASSTRLAATYNEQFF; cdr3_nt: TGTGCCAGTAGTACTCGACTAGCGGCTACTTACAATGAGCAGTTCTTC
clone_size: NA; j_call: TRBJ1-1; d_call: NA; v_call: TRBV5-8; cdr3_aa: CASSRTAFMNTEAFF; cdr3_nt: TGTGCCAGCAGCAGGACAGCCTTCATGAACACTGAAGCTTTCTTT
clone_size: few; j_call: TRBJ1-4; d_call: TRBD1; v_call: TRBV19; cdr3_aa: CASKEQGANEKLFF; cdr3_nt: TGTGCCAGTAAGGAACAGGGGGCGAATGAAAAACTGTTTTTT
clone_size: NA; j_call: TRBJ1-1; d_call: TRBD1; v_call: TRBV4-3; cdr3_aa: CASSQRQGAGNTEAFF; cdr3_nt: TGCGCCAGCAGCCAGCGACAGGGGGCAGGGAACACTGAAGCTTTCTTT
clone_size: NA; j_call: TRBJ1-4; d_call: TRBD1; v_call: TRBV19; cdr3_aa: CASSRQGGGNEKLFF; cdr3_nt: TGTGCCAGTAGCCGACAGGGCGGAGGTAATGAAAAACTGTTTTTT
clone_size: NA; j_call: TRBJ1-1; d_call: NA; v_call: TRBV7-9; cdr3_aa: CASSHSGDLVNTEAFF; cdr3_nt: TGTGCCAGCAGCCATTCAGGGGATCTTGTGAACACTGAAGCTTTCTTT
clone_size: NA; j_call: TRBJ1-2; d_call: NA; v_call: TRBV6-5; cdr3_aa: CASSPGSLGYTF; cdr3_nt: TGTGCCAGCAGTCCAGGGTCCTTAGGCTACACCTTC
clone_size: NA; j_call: TRBJ1-6; d_call: TRBD1; v_call: TRBV10-3; cdr3_aa: CAISEGTGRSPLHF; cdr3_nt: TGTGCCATCAGTGAAGGGACAGGGAGGTCACCCCTCCACTTT